One and the same sample provided the 7 T cell receptor beta chains below, sequenced in a study of HIV-infected patients and healthy controls. About 500 ng RNA was reverse transcribed with alpha and beta constant-region primers. Separate chain-specific third strand synthesis with multiplexing indices produced the alpha and beta libraries. Each CDR3 protein is one row after TCRdb ran MiXCR on the 5' RACE reads. The sample contains around 19,000 distinct CDR3 sequences, about 8.3% of which appear only once. Whole blood was used without fractionation, so all unsorted peripheral T cells were included. Source material: blood. These TCRs come from an adult in good health.

By its share, this clonotype is medium-sized. V usage is TRBV28 and J usage is TRBJ2-6; 10 bases map to TRBD1. Germline CDR1 reads MDHEN; CDR2 reads SYDVKM. V shed 3 bases, J shed 1 base, and the junction held 6 bases outside the gene matches. The CDR3 covers 18 residues. The CDR3 DNA reads as TGTGCCAGCAGTTTCTGGGGACAGGGGACATCTGGGGCCAACGTCCTGACTTTC. It specifies CASSFWGQGTSGANVLTF.

This chain uses TRBV12-3 or TRBV12-4 with TRBJ1-4; TRBD1 aligns across 9 bases. There are 16 residues in the CDR3. J lost 0 bases, V lost 5 bases, and 4 bases had no gene match. Here the CDR3 reads CASSIRQGATNEKLFF. The CDR3 coding sequence is TGTGCCAGCAGTATAAGACAGGGGGCAACTAATGAAAAACTGTTTTTT.

This sequence joins TRBV29-1 and TRBJ2-7; TRBD1 matches at 11 bases. Germline V lookup: CDR1 SQVTM, CDR2 ANQGSEA. This CDR3 is 13 amino acids long. V lost 6 bases to trimming and J lost 3 bases; unmatched junction nucleotides: 4. Here the CDR3 DNA reads TGCAGCGTCCGGGACAGGGGGTACTACGAGCAGTACTTC. Residues: CSVRDRGYYEQYF.

This clonotype appeared a few times. The rearrangement uses TRBV20-1 and TRBJ2-2; no firm D call. The CDR3 has 11 amino acids. The germline V gene encodes CDR1 DFQATT and CDR2 SNEGSKA (reference sequence). Trimming shortened V by 1 base and J by 6 bases, and 3 bases separated the two germline ends. CDR3 nucleotides: TGCAGTGCTAGAGGGCCCGGGGAGCTGTTTTTT. Translating it yields CSARGPGELFF.

In this sample, this clonotype turned up many times. This chain joins TRBV25-1 and TRBJ1-1, with 7 bases fitting TRBD1. The CDR3 spans 14 residues. Losses at the gene ends were 5 bases for V and 4 bases for J; bases not matched to a gene: 7. From germline, CDR1 is MGHDK and CDR2 SYGVNS. The CDR3: CASSRQGLSTEAFF. As DNA, the CDR3 is TGTGCCAGCAGTAGACAGGGTTTAAGCACTGAAGCTTTCTTT.

Many counts were recorded for this clonotype. The rearrangement uses TRBV20-1 and TRBJ1-5, with D maybe TRBD1 (5 bases). Germline values: CDR1 DFQATT, CDR2 SNEGSKA (reference sequence). This CDR3 is built from 14 residues. The V end lost 6 bases, the J end lost 0 bases, and 12 bases lay between the germline ends. The CDR3 loop reads CSAKKQASNQPQHF. Written as DNA, the CDR3 is TGCAGTGCAAAAAAACAGGCTAGCAATCAGCCCCAGCATTTT.

This clonotype was detected ten times or more. This CDR3 reads CASTQGEEQPQHF. The CDR3 nucleotides are TGTGCCAGCACCCAGGGAGAGGAACAGCCCCAGCATTTT. V gene TRBV28 combines with J gene TRBJ1-5, with a weak D call TRBD1 (5 bases). V dropped 7 bases and J dropped 7 bases, with 14 bases sitting between them. Germline V lookup: CDR1 MDHEN, CDR2 SYDVKM. CDR3 length equals 13 residues.